The TCR beta chain described here comes from a study of cytomegalovirus exposure and HLA in healthy donors. Concerning this clone itself: What it recognizes is unknown.

This cohort consisted of healthy bone marrow donors. Amplification used 60 Vbeta primers and 13 Jbeta primers. Only in-frame clones appear in the TCRdb table, and some are missing; sequencing was by immunoSEQ multiplex PCR. The table includes around 130,000 clones, more than 80% detected once. Study-level results: Later genetic work tied a missense DCLRE1C variant to beta-chain V and J trimming. Earlier analysis found most TCR beta V segments productive about 87% or about 30% of the time.

This CDR3 comprises 13 residues. In germline, CDR1 is SGHDT, CDR2 YYEEEE. Losses at the gene ends were 0 bases for V and 11 bases for J; bases not matched to a gene: 6. This clonotype originated in a young woman in good health and CMV-seropositive. Sequenced input: PBMCs. The gene calls are TRBV5-6 and TRBJ1-1; 8 positions match TRBD1. The CDR3, as DNA: TGTGCCAGCAGCTTGGTGCTGGACAGGGTCGCTTTCTTT. This sequence encodes CASSLVLDRVAFF.